This record looks at one T cell receptor beta chain sequence and its context. What it recognizes is unknown. The CDR3 length is 15 residues. V shed 1 base and J shed 1 base, with 8 bases lying between them. The germline CDR1 and CDR2 sequences are SGHTA and FQGNSA. This entry is derived from a study of T cell responses to AZD1222 COVID-19 vaccine. Study background: Recipients boosted at about 4 weeks or about 12 weeks are pooled. Findings of the study overall: The study found Spike-specific TCR breadth and depth rose after two AZD1222 doses. The donor cohort was predominantly white British with a female majority, and clonal diversity may have been underestimated.

Produced via immunoSEQ multiplex PCR; TCRdb's table is partial and in-frame only. Among approximately 100,000 clones listed, about nine tenths were seen once. This sequence joins TRBV7-2 and TRBJ2-1; D uncertain. The sample consisted of peripheral blood, taken on day 0 of AZD1222 vaccination. The TCR originated in an adult in good health. The CDR3 nucleotides read TGTGCCAGCAGCTTAGAGGGTCTTTCCTACAATGAGCAGTTCTTC. This translates into CASSLEGLSYNEQFF. Supplemented by reference TRBV7-2 and TRBJ2-1, the full variable domain reads GAGVSQSPSNKVTEKGKDVELRCDPISGHTALYWYRQSLGQGLEFLIYFQGNSAPDKSGLPSDRFSAERTGGSVSTLTIQRTQQEDSAVYLCASSLEGLSYNEQFFGPGTRLTVL.